This TCR beta chain came from a study of vaccination and CD4 T cells after COVID-19 (dated by TCRdb to 2022 to 2024). In the study overall: Convalescent patients had a positive SARS-CoV-2 result on nasal swab PCR, and of these patients, nine had mild disease and one had severe disease. The convalescent cohort included six males and four females, with two Hispanic individuals, seven Caucasians, two Asians and one multiracial person. Participants got two doses of the Pfizer-BioNTech BNT162b2 vaccine (n=8) or two doses of the Moderna mRNA-1273 vaccine (n=2). Post-COVID blood samples from convalescent patients were collected a median of approximately 93 days after diagnosis, with a range of roughly 30 to 170 days. Post-vaccine blood samples were taken a median of about 72 days after the second vaccine dose, with a range of about 12 to 250 days. Overlapping spike peptide pools from SARS-CoV-2 and from the common cold coronaviruses HCoV-NL63, HCoV-OC43 and HCoV-229E were used as culture stimuli. Control cultures used a CEFX viral epitope pool as positive control, an HIV-1 Nef peptide pool as negative control, or no peptide. The spike-specific CD4+ TCR repertoire was compared before and after mRNA vaccination in 10 COVID-19 convalescent patients and a few infection-naive healthy vaccine recipients. Results the study describes overall, beyond this receptor: An increase in the median number of SARS-CoV-2-reactive clonotypes from approximately 21 after infection to some 38 after vaccination was observed, but the change was not found to be significant. Nearly all vaccine-specific clones in convalescent patients (304 of 307) were mono-reactive for SARS-CoV-2 spike rather than cross-reactive with common cold coronaviruses. The study included relatively few convalescent patients and did not analyze early timepoints after natural infection. Among convalescent patients, a median about 86% of the SARS-CoV-2-reactive clones seen after vaccination appeared only after vaccination, which suggests priming specific to the vaccine.

Taken from cysteine to phenylalanine, the CDR3 has 13 residues. Kept here is only the CDR3 DNA, which spans 39 bases and is read in frame from base 1. V is cut back by 6 bases and J by 8 bases, with 10 bases in the junction unmatched. CDR1 DFQATT and CDR2 SNEGSKA are derived from the germline V gene (reference sequence). The library came from PCR. DNA from cultured CD4+ T cells was subjected to TCR sequencing with the Oncomine TCR Beta short-read assay at the Johns Hopkins FTIC core. The QIAamp micro DNA kit was used to extract genomic DNA from the cultured CD4+ T cells. Oncomine TCR Beta libraries from cultured CD4+ T cells were pooled with unique dual indexes and sequenced on an Illumina iSeq 100. As for how the authors treated the data: Non-productive sequences were removed, and CDR3s not starting with C, not ending with F or W, or shorter than 7 amino acids were discarded. The MANAFEST web application was used to identify antigen-specific clonotypes by comparing peptide-stimulated wells against reference wells and other culture wells. To be called positive, a clone needed an FDR below 0.05, an odds ratio above 5, and a productive frequency above 0.1% in at least two of three replicate wells. A clonotype counted as cross-reactive if it showed significant expansion both in the SARS-CoV-2 spike wells and in at least one common cold coronavirus spike condition. Using R version 3.6.1, CDR3 homology was evaluated through Levenshtein distances (stringdist) along with unrooted phylogenetic trees (ape). In-frame beta chains were kept once TCRdb had trimmed the public reads at Q25 with fastp and called clones with MiXCR. Under each unique CDR3 protein, matching rows form one entry showing the most common genes and DNA. In this record, the V and J calls reflect TCRdb's handling and not the investigators' own analysis. Within this sample are about 7,000 distinct CDR3 sequences, with about 25% of them counted one time only. 8% to 10% of the sample belongs to the ten largest clones.

To note about this clonotype: The antigen it recognizes is unknown. The record has no base qualities; no much larger clone is one base away.

According to the study, the label for this sample's treatment or condition signals: roughly 10-day PBMC culture with coronavirus spike peptide pools or control peptides (ViraFEST assay). The study used the ViraFEST assay, which expanded antigen-specific T cells with peptide pools and then identified expanded clonotypes by TCR sequencing. The convalescent patients' positive SARS-CoV-2 PCR tests fell between March and December 2020, which was before the Alpha, Beta and Delta variants emerged in the United States. Each well held 2.2 million or so PBMCs cultured with around 10 ug/ml peptide pools in IMDM containing approximately 5% human AB serum and 10 IU/ml IL-2. Half of the culture medium was replaced with fresh IL-2-containing medium on days 3 and 7. Once the cells had been in culture for about 10 days, the EasySep CD4+ T cell isolation kit was used to isolate CD4+ T cells by negative selection. Ficoll-Paque Plus gradient centrifugation was used to isolate PBMCs from whole blood, and the isolated PBMCs were then either used fresh or cryopreserved at -140C. Culture conditions were generally each tested in triplicate wells.

The specimen comprised CD4+ T cells from blood, cultured in vitro, sampled after SARS-CoV-2 vaccination. The origin of this receptor is a human donor who had recovered from COVID-19. The chain links TRBV20-1 with TRBJ1-2; 9 nucleotides in the junction match TRBD1. CDR3 region: CSAAMTGGLGYTF. The DNA sequence is TGCAGTGCCGCCATGACAGGGGGTTTGGGCTACACCTTC.